The 25 T cell receptor beta chains listed next were all sequenced from one sample in a study of T-cell reconstitution after alpha-beta-depleted transplantation in children. Preparation of the TCRbeta library involved a method that used unique molecular identifiers. TCRdb re-analysed the PCR reads in MiXCR, keeping a single row per CDR3 protein. The sample consists of 440,000 or so distinct CDR3 sequences, over 40% of them appearing once. This specimen consisted of PBMCs, obtained before TCRalphabeta/CD19-depleted stem cell transplant. The origin of the receptors is a girl aged 2 to 9 with aplastic anemia, due to receive a stem cell transplant.

The chain combines TRBV5-1 with TRBJ2-7; TRBD1 matches at 9 bases. V trimming: 4 bases; J trimming: 2 bases; junction bases outside the gene matches: 7. This CDR3 has 15 residues. From germline, CDR1 is SGHRS and CDR2 YFSETQ. DNA for the CDR3: TGCGCCAGCAGCGCCTTCCGGGACAGGGCCTACGAGCAGTACTTC. It translates to CASSAFRDRAYEQYF.

The chain combines TRBV28 with TRBJ2-7; D might be TRBD2 (7 bases). This CDR3 comprises 14 residues. The ends were cut back, 3 bases at V and 6 bases at J, with 15 bases in the middle. The germline gives CDR1 MDHEN, CDR2 SYDVKM. The CDR3 bases are TGTGCCAGCAGTTTGGGGGGGGCCCGCGCCGAGCAGTACTTC. This gives the protein CASSLGGARAEQYF.

The CDR3 reads CSVVRQGPGEQYF. DNA of the CDR3: TGCAGTGTGGTTAGACAGGGGCCTGGCGAGCAGTACTTC. V gene TRBV20-1 combines with J gene TRBJ2-7; TRBD1 aligns across 8 bases. CDR1 and CDR2 from the germline V gene are DFQATT and SNEGSKA (reference sequence). V shed 7 bases and J 6 bases; nucleotides not matched to a gene: 11. This CDR3 has 13 residues.

This clonotype was counted at least ten times. The chain links TRBV7-3 to TRBJ2-1; tentatively, D is TRBD2 (6 bases). Trimming removed 4 bases at V and 0 bases at J, with 13 bases between. CDR3 length: 16 residues. The germline gives CDR1 SGHTA, CDR2 FQGTGA. In DNA form, the CDR3 reads TGTGCCAGCAGCTCGGGACTCAGCGGCTCCTACAATGAGCAGTTCTTC. Amino acids: CASSSGLSGSYNEQFF.

The rearrangement links TRBV6-5 to TRBJ2-1; the D is unclear. The germline V and J ends were trimmed by 2 bases and 6 bases, with 11 bases remaining between them. Germline V lookup: CDR1 MNHEY, CDR2 SVGAGI. This CDR3 contains 14 residues. CDR3 sequence reads: CASSYTDSINEQFF. The CDR3 coding sequence is TGTGCCAGCAGTTACACTGACTCAATCAATGAGCAGTTCTTC.

This clonotype was seen ten or more times. This chain links TRBV7-9 with TRBJ2-1; D is ambiguous. Germline V gene lookup returns CDR1 SEHNR and CDR2 FQNEAQ (reference sequence). V was clipped by 2 bases and J by 2 bases, with 10 bases between them. The CDR3 runs to 15 residues. The CDR3 sequence is CASSLSDSTYNEQFF. The CDR3 region has the DNA TGTGCCAGCAGCTTAAGCGATAGTACCTACAATGAGCAGTTCTTC.

This clonotype was picked up many times. The CDR3 DNA reads TGTGCCAGCAGCCTATACGGGGAGAATTCCGGCTACACCTTC. The encoded protein is CASSLYGENSGYTF. V is TRBV3-1 and J is TRBJ1-2; no clear D gene. In germline, CDR1 is LGHDT, CDR2 YNNKEL (reference sequence). The CDR3 has 14 amino acids. V lost 4 bases, J lost 8 bases, and 17 bases lay in between.

This clonotype was observed at least ten times. The chain recombines TRBV27 with TRBJ1-1, with TRBD1 as a possible D gene (6 bases). Trimming pared 3 bases from V and 1 base from J, leaving 9 bases between. The germline gives CDR1 MNHEY, CDR2 SMNVEV (reference sequence). The CDR3 totals 14 residues. The CDR3 bases are TGTGCCAGCAGTTTGCAGGGGAAGAACACTGAAGCTTTCTTT. Protein product: CASSLQGKNTEAFF.

This clonotype turned up a few times. The chain is built from TRBV18 and TRBJ2-3; D might be TRBD1 or TRBD2, each matching 6 bases. Germline V gene lookup returns CDR1 KGHSH and CDR2 LQKENI. The CDR3 loop spans 14 amino acids. Trimming took off 0 bases at V and 5 bases at J, with 9 bases between the two ends. The CDR3 sequence is CASSPPGGGDTQYF. CDR3 nucleotide sequence: TGTGCCAGCTCACCACCGGGGGGCGGAGATACGCAGTATTTT.

In DNA, the CDR3 is TGTGCCAGCAGTTACGTGGATAGGGTGCAGACCCAGTACTTC. Its protein is CASSYVDRVQTQYF. This chain uses TRBV6-5 with TRBJ2-5, with unresolved D. Germline CDR1 reads MNHEY; CDR2 reads SVGAGI. V lost 2 bases to trimming and J lost 6 bases, with 13 bases between them. CDR3 size: 14 residues.

This clonotype came up a few times. V gene TRBV3-1 combines with J gene TRBJ2-7; 7 bases match TRBD1. CDR3 length equals 15 residues. V lost 0 bases and J lost 2; bases outside the gene matches: 4. Looked up from germline, CDR1 is LGHDT and CDR2 is YNNKEL (reference sequence). DNA of the CDR3: TGTGCCAGCAGCCAAGAGACAGGGCTTACCTACGAGCAGTACTTC. Translation gives CASSQETGLTYEQYF.

The rearrangement joins TRBV9 to TRBJ2-2; 12 positions match TRBD1. The CDR3 totals 17 residues. The V gene's germline CDR1 is SGDLS and CDR2 YYNGEE. V lost 3 bases and J lost 1; bases outside the gene matches: 4. CDR3 loop: CASSAWDRGRNTGELFF. CDR3 coding DNA: TGTGCCAGCAGCGCTTGGGACAGGGGGCGGAACACCGGGGAGCTGTTTTTT.

The sample holds many counts of this clonotype. The chain links TRBV12-3 or TRBV12-4 to TRBJ1-5; D perhaps matches TRBD1 (6 bases). V lost 2 bases to trimming and J lost 5 bases, with 10 bases between them. The CDR3 contains 14 residues. DNA of the CDR3: TGTGCCAGCAGTTTATCGGGGGCGGATCAGCCCCAGCATTTT. Translation: CASSLSGADQPQHF.

V usage is TRBV20-1 and J usage is TRBJ1-2; TRBD1 matches 9 bases. V lost 6 bases to trimming and J lost 6 bases; unmatched junction nucleotides: 8. The CDR3 loop spans 13 amino acids. Germline CDR1 is DFQATT and CDR2 is SNEGSKA (reference sequence). The CDR3 is CSAQGQGYDGYTF. As DNA, the CDR3 is TGCAGTGCCCAGGGACAGGGTTATGATGGCTACACCTTC.

This clonotype showed up many times. J is TRBJ1-5 and V is TRBV12-3 or TRBV12-4; D is perhaps TRBD1 (6 bases). The CDR3 spans 14 residues. The germline V and J ends were trimmed by 5 bases and 7 bases, with 15 bases remaining between them. Here the CDR3 reads CASSPRQAAQPQHF. The CDR3 nucleotides are TGTGCCAGCAGTCCCCGACAGGCGGCGCAGCCCCAGCATTTT.

This clonotype was found many times. The chain combines TRBV12-3 or TRBV12-4 with TRBJ1-2; D remains ambiguous. CDR3 length: 16 amino acids. Trimming removed 5 bases from V and 1 base from J, with 17 bases in between. The CDR3 DNA is TGTGCCAGCAGTCATCACCTCCTGAACTTTAACTATGGCTACACCTTC. Its protein is CASSHHLLNFNYGYTF.

V and J are TRBV28 and TRBJ2-3, with D possibly matching TRBD2 (6 bases). Germline CDR1 and CDR2: MDHEN and SYDVKM. V dropped 5 bases and J dropped 3 bases, with 15 bases sitting between them. The CDR3 contains 15 residues. The CDR3 region has the DNA TGTGCCAGCAGTAGGGACGGCGGAGGGACAGATACGCAGTATTTT. Protein product: CASSRDGGGTDTQYF.

The V gene is TRBV4-1, the J gene TRBJ2-7; D gene unclear. Trimming left V 3 bases short and J 7 bases short, with 13 bases between. Germline V gene lookup returns CDR1 MGHRA and CDR2 YSYEKL. This CDR3 is 13 amino acids long. The CDR3 here is CASSQLPLGEQYF. The CDR3 coding sequence is TGCGCCAGCAGCCAGTTGCCCTTGGGGGAGCAGTACTTC.

The CDR3 DNA reads as TGCAGCGTTGGTCGGCAGGGGGCCGGAAATGAGCAGTTCTTC. It codes for CSVGRQGAGNEQFF. The genes are TRBV29-1 and TRBJ2-1; 8 nucleotides align to TRBD1. CDR1 SQVTM and CDR2 ANQGSEA come from the germline V gene. CDR3 size: 14 residues. The ends lost 4 bases at V and 7 bases at J; junction bases unmatched: 9.

This clonotype is medium-sized by share. The V call is TRBV28, the J call TRBJ2-7; tentatively, D is TRBD2 (6 bases). Trimming stripped 3 bases from V and 0 bases from J, with 9 bases between. This CDR3 comprises 14 residues. From germline, CDR1 is MDHEN and CDR2 SYDVKM. CDR3 in amino acids: CASSLEGTSYEQYF. The CDR3 DNA is TGTGCCAGCAGTTTGGAGGGAACCTCCTACGAGCAGTACTTC.

The chain uses TRBV27 and TRBJ1-2; D gene ambiguous. CDR1 MNHEY and CDR2 SMNVEV come from the germline V gene (reference sequence). There are 13 residues in the CDR3. Trimming removed 2 bases at V and 4 bases at J, with 8 bases between. The chain's CDR3 is CASSLEYGYGYTF. As DNA, the CDR3 is TGTGCCAGCAGTTTAGAATATGGCTATGGCTACACCTTC.

The chain carries TRBV15 and TRBJ2-3; 10 bases match TRBD2. CDR1 and CDR2 (germline): LNHNV, YYDKDF (reference sequence). The CDR3 covers 15 residues. The junction had 7 bases not matched to a gene; V was cut back by 6 bases and J by 4 bases. The CDR3 protein is CATSYSGRFADTQYF. As DNA, the CDR3 is TGTGCCACCAGTTATAGCGGGAGGTTCGCAGATACGCAGTATTTT.

Only a few counts were recorded for this clonotype. Its ends do not fully match the called genes, so a read error is possible. This chain joins TRBV20-1 and TRBJ1-2, with TRBD1 matching 12 bases. Germline V gene lookup returns CDR1 DFQATT and CDR2 SNEGSKA (reference sequence). CDR3 length: 17 residues. CDR3 in amino acids: CSAPSRDRGRVTYGDTF. In DNA, the CDR3 is TGCAGTGCCCCCTCCCGGGACAGGGGGCGAGTTACCTATGGCGACACCTTC.

This clonotype was counted a single time. The V and J genes are TRBV27 and TRBJ2-2; D call uncertain. Germline CDR1 MNHEY, CDR2 SMNVEV (reference sequence). Trimming pared 3 bases from V and 8 bases from J, leaving 4 bases between. CDR3 length: 11 amino acids. The CDR3 nucleotides are TGTGCCAGCAGTTTTATGGGGGAGCTGTTTTTT. Amino acid sequence: CASSFMGELFF.

A few counts support this clonotype. The chain combines TRBV6-1 with TRBJ1-5; 7 nucleotides align to TRBD1. The CDR3 totals 15 residues. The germline V gene encodes CDR1 MNHNS and CDR2 SASEGT. J gave up 6 bases and V 6 bases, and 11 bases lay outside the gene matches. CDR3 DNA: TGTGCCAGCAGCCCTACACAGGGGTATCGTCAGCCCCAGCATTTT. It yields the protein CASSPTQGYRQPQHF.